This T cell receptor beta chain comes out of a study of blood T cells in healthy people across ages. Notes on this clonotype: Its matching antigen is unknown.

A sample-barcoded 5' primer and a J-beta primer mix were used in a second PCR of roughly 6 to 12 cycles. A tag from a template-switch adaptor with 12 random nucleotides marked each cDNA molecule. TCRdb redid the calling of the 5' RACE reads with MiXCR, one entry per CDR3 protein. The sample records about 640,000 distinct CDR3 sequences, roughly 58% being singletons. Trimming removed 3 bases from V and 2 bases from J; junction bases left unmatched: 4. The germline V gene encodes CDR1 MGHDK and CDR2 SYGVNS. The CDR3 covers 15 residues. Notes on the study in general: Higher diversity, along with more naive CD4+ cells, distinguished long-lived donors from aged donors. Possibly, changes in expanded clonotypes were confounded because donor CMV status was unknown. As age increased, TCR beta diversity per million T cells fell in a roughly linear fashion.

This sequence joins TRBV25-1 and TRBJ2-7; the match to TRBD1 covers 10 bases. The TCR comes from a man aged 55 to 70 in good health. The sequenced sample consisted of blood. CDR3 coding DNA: TGTGCCAGCAGTGACGCCGGGACAGGGGCCTACGAGCAGTACTTC. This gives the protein CASSDAGTGAYEQYF.